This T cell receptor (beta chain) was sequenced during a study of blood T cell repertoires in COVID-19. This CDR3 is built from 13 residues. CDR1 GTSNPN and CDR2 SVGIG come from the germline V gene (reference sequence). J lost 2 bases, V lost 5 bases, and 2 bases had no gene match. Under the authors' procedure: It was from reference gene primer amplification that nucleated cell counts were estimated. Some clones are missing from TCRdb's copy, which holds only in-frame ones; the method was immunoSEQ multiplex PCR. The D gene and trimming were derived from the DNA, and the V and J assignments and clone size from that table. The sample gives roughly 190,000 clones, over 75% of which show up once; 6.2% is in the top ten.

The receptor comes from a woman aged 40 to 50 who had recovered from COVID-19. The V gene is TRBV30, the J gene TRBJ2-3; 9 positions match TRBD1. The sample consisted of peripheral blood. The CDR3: CAWGTGFTDTQYF. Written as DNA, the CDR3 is TGTGCCTGGGGGACAGGGTTCACAGATACGCAGTATTTT.